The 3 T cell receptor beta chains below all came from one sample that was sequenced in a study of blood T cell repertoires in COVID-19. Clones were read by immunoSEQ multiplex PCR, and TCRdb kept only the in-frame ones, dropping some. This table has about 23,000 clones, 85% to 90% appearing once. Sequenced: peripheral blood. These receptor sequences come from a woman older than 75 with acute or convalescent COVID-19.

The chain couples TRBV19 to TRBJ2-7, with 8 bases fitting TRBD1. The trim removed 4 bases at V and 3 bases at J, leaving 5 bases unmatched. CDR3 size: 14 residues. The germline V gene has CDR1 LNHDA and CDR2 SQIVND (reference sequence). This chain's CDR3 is CASSTSGQVYEQYF. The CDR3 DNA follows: TGTGCCAGTAGTACCTCGGGACAGGTCTACGAGCAGTACTTC.

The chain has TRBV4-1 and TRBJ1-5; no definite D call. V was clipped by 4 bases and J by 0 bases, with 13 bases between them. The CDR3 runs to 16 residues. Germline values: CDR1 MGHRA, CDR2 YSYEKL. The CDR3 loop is CASSRAGRNSNQPQHF. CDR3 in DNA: TGCGCCAGCAGCCGGGCGGGGAGGAATAGCAATCAGCCCCAGCATTTT.

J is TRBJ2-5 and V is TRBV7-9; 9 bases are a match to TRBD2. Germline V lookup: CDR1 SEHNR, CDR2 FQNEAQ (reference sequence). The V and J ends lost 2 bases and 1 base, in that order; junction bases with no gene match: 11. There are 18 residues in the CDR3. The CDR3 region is CASSLSLRAGGSQETQYF. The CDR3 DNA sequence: TGTGCCAGCAGCTTAAGTCTCCGAGCGGGGGGCTCCCAAGAGACCCAGTACTTC.